This T cell receptor beta chain was recovered during a study of cytotoxic CD8 clonotypes in ibrutinib-treated CLL. Turning to the study itself: Responses: roughly 25 partial, 2 complete; after median approximately six years, roughly 14 stayed remitted, around twelve progressed. Study-level points and caveats: Clonality increased at ibrutinib response, then returned toward baseline at progression.

V lost 5 bases to trimming and J lost 2 bases, with 13 bases between them. CDR1 is SEHNR, CDR2 FQNEAQ, per germline (reference sequence). The CDR3 contains 14 residues. The targeted sequencing depth was 1 in 200,000 to 1 in 1 million T cells. TCRdb's copy holds only in-frame clones and misses some; the assay was immunoSEQ multiplex PCR. The repertoire consists of tens of thousands of clones, with 53% occurring once and the leading ten covering around a third. This clone has at least ten counts. What it binds is unknown. V usage is TRBV7-9 and J usage is TRBJ2-7, with D tentatively TRBD2 (5 bases). The sequences come from PBMCs, collected after 12 months of ibrutinib treatment. The clonotype was recovered from a human donor with chronic lymphocytic leukemia. In DNA, the CDR3 is TGTGCCAGCAGCCCGACGGGGTTCACCTACGAGCAGTACTTC. It is translated as CASSPTGFTYEQYF.